The rows below give T cell receptor beta chains drawn from one sample of a study of shared clonotypes between healthy human individuals. Some clones are missing from TCRdb's copy, which holds only in-frame ones; the method was immunoSEQ multiplex PCR. The sample includes 550,000 to 750,000 clones, around 95% of them seen just once. Material for sequencing was naive CD8+ T cells sorted from blood. These receptors were obtained from a woman in her 30s in good health. The CDR3 runs from the conserved cysteine through the conserved F or W. A D gene is named only where the DNA matches it firmly. Size tells how often a clone was seen (once, few, many) or the class of an expanded clone, and some rows leave it out.

D: NA
V: TRBV27
size: once
length: 17
J: TRBJ2-7
DNA: TGTGCCAGCAGTTTAGGGAAGGGATCAGCGGCCAGCTACGAGCAGTACTTC
CDR3: CASSLGKGSAASYEQYF

D: NA
V: TRBV19
size: NA
length: 13
J: TRBJ1-5
DNA: TGTGCCAGTAGTATAGATCTGGGTCAGCCCCAGCATTTT
CDR3: CASSIDLGQPQHF

D: NA
V: TRBV19
size: NA
length: 19
J: TRBJ2-5
DNA: TGTGCCAGTAGTCTCACCACCGGGATAACACGAGGGTACCAAGAGACCCAGTACTTC
CDR3: CASSLTTGITRGYQETQYF

D: TRBD2
V: TRBV2
size: NA
length: 15
J: TRBJ2-1
DNA: TGTGCCAGCACTCTGGCGGGAGGCCTTAACAATGAGCAGTTCTTC
CDR3: CASTLAGGLNNEQFF

D: NA
V: TRBV20-1
size: NA
length: 11
J: TRBJ2-1
DNA: TGCAGTGCCCCAAAGGGGGGTGAGCAGTTCTTC
CDR3: CSAPKGGEQFF

D: TRBD1
V: TRBV27
size: NA
length: 16
J: TRBJ2-7
DNA: TGTGCCAGCACTCAAAAGGGGGCAGGAGGTCGCTACGAGCAGTACTTC
CDR3: CASTQKGAGGRYEQYF

D: NA
V: TRBV19
size: once
length: 16
J: TRBJ2-6
DNA: TGTGCCAGTACGAGCAACTGGGGCTCTGGGGCCAACGTCCTGACTTTC
CDR3: CASTSNWGSGANVLTF

D: NA
V: TRBV27
size: NA
length: 15
J: TRBJ2-7
DNA: TGTGCCAGCAGTCCCAATAGCCCCACCGACCACGAGCAGTACTTC
CDR3: CASSPNSPTDHEQYF

D: NA
V: TRBV7-2
size: NA
length: 14
J: TRBJ1-1
DNA: TGTGCCAGCAGCTTTGTCGGCGGGGGTACTGAAGCTTTCTTT
CDR3: CASSFVGGGTEAFF

D: NA
V: TRBV7-6
size: NA
length: 12
J: TRBJ1-3
DNA: TGTGCCAGCAGCTTAGATGGAAACACCATATATTTT
CDR3: CASSLDGNTIYF

D: TRBD1
V: TRBV4-1
size: NA
length: 16
J: TRBJ2-7
DNA: TGCGCCAGCAGCCAGCCCCCCGGGACAGGGGTACGCGAGCAGTACTTC
CDR3: CASSQPPGTGVREQYF

D: NA
V: TRBV28
size: NA
length: 13
J: TRBJ2-5
DNA: TGTGCCAGCTGGGCGAGGATACAAGAGACCCAGTACTTC
CDR3: CASWARIQETQYF

D: TRBD1
V: TRBV2
size: NA
length: 13
J: TRBJ1-1
DNA: TGTGCCAGCTGCTGGACAGGACGAACTGAAGCTTTCTTT
CDR3: CASCWTGRTEAFF

D: NA
V: TRBV13
size: NA
length: 13
J: TRBJ1-1
DNA: TGTGCCAGCAGCTTAGGCCGTAAAACGGAAGCTTTCTTT
CDR3: CASSLGRKTEAFF

D: NA
V: TRBV9
size: NA
length: 14
J: TRBJ2-2
DNA: TGTGCCAGCAGCGTAGGGGGGTCTACCGGGGAGCTGTTTTTT
CDR3: CASSVGGSTGELFF

D: NA
V: TRBV19
size: NA
length: 13
J: TRBJ2-5
DNA: TGTGCCAGTAGTATCGACGGAGAAGAGACCCAGTACTTC
CDR3: CASSIDGEETQYF

D: NA
V: TRBV4-2
size: NA
length: 16
J: TRBJ2-7
DNA: TGTGCCAGCAGCCAAGATCTTGGGCTTCTCTCCTACGAGCAGTACTTC
CDR3: CASSQDLGLLSYEQYF

D: NA
V: TRBV28
size: NA
length: 15
J: TRBJ2-7
DNA: TGTGCCAGCCATAATCCTTTTAATTTGGCCTACGAGCAGTACTTC
CDR3: CASHNPFNLAYEQYF

D: TRBD1
V: TRBV5-5
size: NA
length: 18
J: TRBJ1-2
DNA: TGTGCCAGTCTAATATATGAGACAGGGGGCGCGAGGAACTATGGCTACACCTTC
CDR3: CASLIYETGGARNYGYTF

D: NA
V: TRBV5-1
size: NA
length: 12
J: TRBJ2-5
DNA: TGCGCCAGCAGCTCGAGGTCGGAGACCCAGTACTTC
CDR3: CASSSRSETQYF

D: NA
V: TRBV2
size: NA
length: 14
J: TRBJ1-5
DNA: TGTGCCAGCAGTGAAGTTGGTACCAATCAGCCCCAGCATTTT
CDR3: CASSEVGTNQPQHF

D: TRBD2
V: TRBV28
size: once
length: 14
J: TRBJ2-1
DNA: TGTGCCAGCACCCTGTCACCACTAGCGAATGAGCAGTTCTTC
CDR3: CASTLSPLANEQFF

D: NA
V: TRBV4-1
size: NA
length: 18
J: TRBJ1-6
DNA: TGCGCCAGCAGCCCGTTTCCAATAAGGGGACGGATGAATTCACCCCTCCACTTT
CDR3: CASSPFPIRGRMNSPLHF

D: TRBD2
V: TRBV27
size: once
length: 12
J: TRBJ2-1
DNA: TGTGCCAGCAGTCCGGGGGGCAATGAGCAGTTCTTC
CDR3: CASSPGGNEQFF

D: NA
V: TRBV6-5
size: NA
length: 13
J: TRBJ1-5
DNA: TGTGCCAGCAGTTACGGTAGCAATCAGCCCCAGCATTTT
CDR3: CASSYGSNQPQHF

D: NA
V: TRBV19
size: once
length: 13
J: TRBJ2-7
DNA: TGTGCCAGTACCACGTACGGAGGCTACGAGCAGTACTTC
CDR3: CASTTYGGYEQYF

D: NA
V: TRBV7-8
size: NA
length: 14
J: TRBJ2-2
DNA: TGTGCCAGCAGCAAGAGCGCGAACACCGGGGAGCTGTTTTTT
CDR3: CASSKSANTGELFF

D: NA
V: TRBV10-2
size: NA
length: 13
J: TRBJ1-5
DNA: TGCGCGGTACAGGGCGATAGCAATCAGCCCCAGCATTTT
CDR3: CAVQGDSNQPQHF

D: NA
V: TRBV7-9
size: NA
length: 11
J: TRBJ1-1
DNA: TGTGCCAGCAGCCGGGGAACTGAAGCTTTCTTT
CDR3: CASSRGTEAFF

D: TRBD1
V: TRBV19
size: NA
length: 15
J: TRBJ2-5
DNA: TGTGCCAGTAGTAGGGACAGGGGGCGCCGAGAGACCCAGTACTTC
CDR3: CASSRDRGRRETQYF

D: TRBD1
V: TRBV11-2
size: NA
length: 13
J: TRBJ2-7
DNA: TGTGCCAGCAGCCCACAGGGGCCCTACGAGCAGTACTTC
CDR3: CASSPQGPYEQYF

D: TRBD1
V: TRBV19
size: NA
length: 13
J: TRBJ2-3
DNA: TGTGCCAGCCCGACAGGGGGGACAGATACGCAGTATTTT
CDR3: CASPTGGTDTQYF

D: NA
V: TRBV19
size: NA
length: 13
J: TRBJ2-7
DNA: TGTGCCAGTAGTGACCGGGACAACTACGAGCAGTACTTC
CDR3: CASSDRDNYEQYF

D: NA
V: TRBV5-6
size: once
length: 15
J: TRBJ2-3
DNA: TGTGCCAGCAGCCTGACGTGGCAGACCACAGATACGCAGTATTTT
CDR3: CASSLTWQTTDTQYF

D: TRBD2
V: TRBV7-8
size: NA
length: 16
J: TRBJ2-7
DNA: TGTGCCAGCAGCTCACGCGCGGGCGGGAGGGCCGGGGAGCAGTACTTC
CDR3: CASSSRAGGRAGEQYF

D: TRBD1
V: TRBV19
size: NA
length: 14
J: TRBJ2-7
DNA: TGTGCCAGTAGTGCCGGACAGGGTCCCTACGAGCAGTACTTC
CDR3: CASSAGQGPYEQYF

D: NA
V: TRBV7-9
size: once
length: 13
J: TRBJ2-7
DNA: TGTGCCAGCAGCTTAGACTCTCCCGCCGAGCAGTACTTC
CDR3: CASSLDSPAEQYF

D: NA
V: TRBV27
size: NA
length: 13
J: TRBJ2-3
DNA: TGTGCCACCCAGGGAGCTAGCACAGATACGCAGTATTTT
CDR3: CATQGASTDTQYF

D: NA
V: TRBV5-4
size: few
length: 12
J: TRBJ1-1
DNA: TGTGCCAGCCTAGGATCTAACACTGAAGCTTTCTTT
CDR3: CASLGSNTEAFF

D: NA
V: TRBV6-1
size: NA
length: 15
J: TRBJ2-7
DNA: TGTGCCAGCAGTGAATTATTTACGCACAACTACGAGCAGTACTTC
CDR3: CASSELFTHNYEQYF

D: NA
V: TRBV11-2
size: NA
length: 15
J: TRBJ2-1
DNA: TGTGCCAGCAGCAATGGGGCGGGGCAATACAATGAGCAGTTCTTC
CDR3: CASSNGAGQYNEQFF

D: NA
V: TRBV27
size: NA
length: 14
J: TRBJ2-1
DNA: TGTGCCAGCAGCCAGGGGCTCCCCTACAATGAGCAGTTCTTC
CDR3: CASSQGLPYNEQFF

D: TRBD2
V: TRBV27
size: NA
length: 16
J: TRBJ2-1
DNA: TGTGCCAGCAGTTTATCGGTTAGCGGGAGGTCGAATGAGCAGTTCTTC
CDR3: CASSLSVSGRSNEQFF

D: NA
V: TRBV29-1
size: NA
length: 13
J: TRBJ2-7
DNA: TGCAGCGTTGGGGGGCGCGGGTCCTACGAGCAGTACTTC
CDR3: CSVGGRGSYEQYF

D: NA
V: TRBV28
size: NA
length: 15
J: TRBJ1-1
DNA: TGTGCCAGCAGTTGGATTTTGGGGGGAGGCACTGAAGCTTTCTTT
CDR3: CASSWILGGGTEAFF

D: TRBD1
V: TRBV28
size: few
length: 17
J: TRBJ1-1
DNA: TGTGCCAGCAGTTTGGCTGGACAGGGGGCATCGGACACTGAAGCTTTCTTT
CDR3: CASSLAGQGASDTEAFF

D: NA
V: TRBV28
size: NA
length: 15
J: TRBJ2-7
DNA: TGTGCCAGCAGTTTGGGCCGAGGTAGTGGCTACGAGCAGTACTTC
CDR3: CASSLGRGSGYEQYF